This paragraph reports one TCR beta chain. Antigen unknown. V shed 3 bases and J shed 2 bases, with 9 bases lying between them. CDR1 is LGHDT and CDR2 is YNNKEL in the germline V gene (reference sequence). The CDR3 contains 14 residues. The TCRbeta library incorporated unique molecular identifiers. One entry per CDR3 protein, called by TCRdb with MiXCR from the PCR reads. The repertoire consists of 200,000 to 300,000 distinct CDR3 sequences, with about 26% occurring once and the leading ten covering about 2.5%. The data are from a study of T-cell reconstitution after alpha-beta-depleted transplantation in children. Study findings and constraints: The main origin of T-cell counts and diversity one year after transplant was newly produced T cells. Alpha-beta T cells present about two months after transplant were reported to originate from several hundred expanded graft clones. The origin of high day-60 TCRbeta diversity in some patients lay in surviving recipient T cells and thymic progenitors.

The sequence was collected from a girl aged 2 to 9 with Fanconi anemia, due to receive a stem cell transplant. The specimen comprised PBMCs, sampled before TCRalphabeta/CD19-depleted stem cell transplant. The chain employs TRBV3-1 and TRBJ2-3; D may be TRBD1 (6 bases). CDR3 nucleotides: TGTGCCAGCAGCCACGGGGACAACACAGATACGCAGTATTTT. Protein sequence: CASSHGDNTDTQYF.